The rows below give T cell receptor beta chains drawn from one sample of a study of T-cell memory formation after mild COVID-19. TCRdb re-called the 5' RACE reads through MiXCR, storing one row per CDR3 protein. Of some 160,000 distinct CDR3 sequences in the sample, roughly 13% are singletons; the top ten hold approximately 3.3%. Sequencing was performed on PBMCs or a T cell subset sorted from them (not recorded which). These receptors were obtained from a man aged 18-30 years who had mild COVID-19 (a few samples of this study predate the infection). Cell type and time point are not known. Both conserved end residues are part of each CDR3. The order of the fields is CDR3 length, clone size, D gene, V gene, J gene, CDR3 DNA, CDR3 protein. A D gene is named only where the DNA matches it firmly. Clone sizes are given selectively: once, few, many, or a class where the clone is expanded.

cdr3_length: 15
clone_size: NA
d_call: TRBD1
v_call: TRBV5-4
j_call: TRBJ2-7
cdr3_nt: TGTGCCAGCAGCTTGGCCGGGACAGGAGCCTACGAGCAGTACTTC
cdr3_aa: CASSLAGTGAYEQYF

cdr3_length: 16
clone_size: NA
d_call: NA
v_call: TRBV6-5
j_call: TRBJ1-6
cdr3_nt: TGTGCCAGCAGTTACTGGACTGACTCCTATAATTCACCCCTCCACTTT
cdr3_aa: CASSYWTDSYNSPLHF

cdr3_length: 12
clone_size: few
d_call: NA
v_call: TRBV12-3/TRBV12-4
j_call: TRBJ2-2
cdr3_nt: TGTGCCAGCAGCCCCGGGGACGGGGAGCTGTTTTTT
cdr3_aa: CASSPGDGELFF

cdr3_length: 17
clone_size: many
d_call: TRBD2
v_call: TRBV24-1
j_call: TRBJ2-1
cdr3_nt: TGTGCCACCAGTGACCCGGTAACTAGCGGGGGGAAGAATGAGCAGTTCTTC
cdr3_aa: CATSDPVTSGGKNEQFF

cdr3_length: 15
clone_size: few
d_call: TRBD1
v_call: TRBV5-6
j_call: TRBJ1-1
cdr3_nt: TGTGCCAGCAGGTCCCCACAGGGGGCCGCCACTGAAGCTTTCTTT
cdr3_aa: CASRSPQGAATEAFF

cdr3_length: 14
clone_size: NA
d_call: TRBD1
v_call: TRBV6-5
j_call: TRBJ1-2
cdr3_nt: TGTGCCAGCAGTATGGACAGGGGCCACTATGGCTACACCTTC
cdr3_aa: CASSMDRGHYGYTF

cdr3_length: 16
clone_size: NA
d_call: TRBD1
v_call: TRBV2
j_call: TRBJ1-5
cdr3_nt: TGTGCCAGCAACCCCCTCTCCCGGGGGGCAGGGGGACCCCAGCATTTT
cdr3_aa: CASNPLSRGAGGPQHF

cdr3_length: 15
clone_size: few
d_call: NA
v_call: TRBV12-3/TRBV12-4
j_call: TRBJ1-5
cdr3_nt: TGTGCCAGCAGCCTCACTGACAGGCACAATCAGCCCCAGCATTTT
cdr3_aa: CASSLTDRHNQPQHF

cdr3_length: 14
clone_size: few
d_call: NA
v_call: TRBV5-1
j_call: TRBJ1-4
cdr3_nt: TGCGCCAGCTCCCCGCGGGGCTCGAATGAAAAACTGTTTTTT
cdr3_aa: CASSPRGSNEKLFF

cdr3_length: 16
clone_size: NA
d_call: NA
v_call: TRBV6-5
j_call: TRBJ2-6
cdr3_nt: TGTGCCAGCAGTTATAATGGGGTCTCTGGGGCCAACGTCCTGACTTTC
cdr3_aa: CASSYNGVSGANVLTF

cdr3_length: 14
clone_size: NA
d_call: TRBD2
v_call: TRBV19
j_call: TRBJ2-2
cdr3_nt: TGTGCCACGCGAGCGGGGGGGCAAACCGGGGAGCTGTTTTTT
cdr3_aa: CATRAGGQTGELFF

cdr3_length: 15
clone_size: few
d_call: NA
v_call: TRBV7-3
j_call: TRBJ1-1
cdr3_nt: TGTGCCAGCAGTTCTTACCCGACTGCGAACACTGAAGCTTTCTTT
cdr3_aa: CASSSYPTANTEAFF

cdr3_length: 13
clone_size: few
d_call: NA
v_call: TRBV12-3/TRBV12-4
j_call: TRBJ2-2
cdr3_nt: TGTGCCAGCACCACCAGTGATTCCGGGGAGCTGTTTTTT
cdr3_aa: CASTTSDSGELFF

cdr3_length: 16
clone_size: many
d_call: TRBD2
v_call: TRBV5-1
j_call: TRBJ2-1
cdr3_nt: TGCGCCAGCAGCTTGTTGGTAGCGGGATCCTACAATGAGCAGTTCTTC
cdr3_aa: CASSLLVAGSYNEQFF

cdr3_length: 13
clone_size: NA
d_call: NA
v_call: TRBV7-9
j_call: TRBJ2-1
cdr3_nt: TGTGCCAGCAGCTTGGACATAGAGCTTGAGCAGTTCTTC
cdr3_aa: CASSLDIELEQFF

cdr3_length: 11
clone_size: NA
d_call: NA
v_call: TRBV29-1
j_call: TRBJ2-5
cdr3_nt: TGCAGTACCGGTGGTTCTGAGACCCAGTACTTC
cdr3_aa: CSTGGSETQYF

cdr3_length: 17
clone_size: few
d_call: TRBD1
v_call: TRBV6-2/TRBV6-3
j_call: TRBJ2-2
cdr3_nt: TGTGCCAGCAGTAACCACAGACAGGGACGGGGCACCGGGGAGCTGTTTTTT
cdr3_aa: CASSNHRQGRGTGELFF

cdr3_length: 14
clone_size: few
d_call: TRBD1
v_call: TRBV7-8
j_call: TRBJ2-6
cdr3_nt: TGTGCCAGCAGCCTACAGGGGATGGCCAACGTCCTGACTTTC
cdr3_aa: CASSLQGMANVLTF

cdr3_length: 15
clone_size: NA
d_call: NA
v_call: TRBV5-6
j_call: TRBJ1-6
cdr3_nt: TGTGCCAGCAGCTTAATCGGCCAGGGAAATTCACCCCTCCACTTT
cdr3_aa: CASSLIGQGNSPLHF

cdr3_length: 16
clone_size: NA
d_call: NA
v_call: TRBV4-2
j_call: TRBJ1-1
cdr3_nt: TGTGCCAGCAGCGTCCGGCCACAGGGCCGGGGAACTGAAGCTTTCTTT
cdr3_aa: CASSVRPQGRGTEAFF

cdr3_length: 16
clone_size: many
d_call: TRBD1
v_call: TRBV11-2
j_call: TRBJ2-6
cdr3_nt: TGTGCCAGCAGCTCCGGGACAGGGAAAGGGGCCAACGTCCTGACTTTC
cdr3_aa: CASSSGTGKGANVLTF

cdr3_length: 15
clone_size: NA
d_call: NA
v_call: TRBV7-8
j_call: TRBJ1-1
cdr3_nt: TGTGCCAGCAGCTTAGCGCGTTTCAGCATCACTGAAGCTTTCTTT
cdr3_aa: CASSLARFSITEAFF

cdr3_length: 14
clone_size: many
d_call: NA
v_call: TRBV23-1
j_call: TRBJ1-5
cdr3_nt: TGCGCCAGCAGTCAACGGACGGACAATCAGCCCCAGCATTTT
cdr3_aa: CASSQRTDNQPQHF

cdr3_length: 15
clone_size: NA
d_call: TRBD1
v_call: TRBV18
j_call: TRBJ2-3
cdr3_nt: TGTGCCAGCTCACAAACAGGGGGAGGCGCAGATACGCAGTATTTT
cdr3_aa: CASSQTGGGADTQYF

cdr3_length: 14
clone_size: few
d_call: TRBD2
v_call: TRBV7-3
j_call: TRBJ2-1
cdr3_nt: TGTGCCAGCAGCTTAGGGACTAGCGGGGGAAGGCAGTTCTTC
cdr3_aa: CASSLGTSGGRQFF

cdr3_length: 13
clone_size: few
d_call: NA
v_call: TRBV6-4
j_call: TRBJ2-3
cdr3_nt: TGTGCCAGCAGTGACTCCAGGGGAGATACGCAGTATTTT
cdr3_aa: CASSDSRGDTQYF

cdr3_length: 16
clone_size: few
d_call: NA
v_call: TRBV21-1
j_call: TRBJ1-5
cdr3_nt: TGTGCCAGCAGCAAAGAAGGCAGGGGTGTGAATCAGCCCCAGCATTTT
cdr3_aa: CASSKEGRGVNQPQHF

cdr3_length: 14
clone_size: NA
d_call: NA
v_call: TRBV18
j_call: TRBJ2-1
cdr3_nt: TGTGCCAGCTCACCTTCAGGGTCCTACAATGAGCAGTTCTTC
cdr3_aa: CASSPSGSYNEQFF

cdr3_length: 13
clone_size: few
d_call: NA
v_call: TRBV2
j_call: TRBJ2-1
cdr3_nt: TGTGCCACCCTCCGTCGGGGGGCCGGTGAGCAGTTCTTC
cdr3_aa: CATLRRGAGEQFF

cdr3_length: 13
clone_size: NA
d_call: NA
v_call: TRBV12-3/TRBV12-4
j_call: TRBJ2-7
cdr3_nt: TGTGCCAGCAGGAGGACGGGGTCCTACGAGCAGTACTTC
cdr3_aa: CASRRTGSYEQYF

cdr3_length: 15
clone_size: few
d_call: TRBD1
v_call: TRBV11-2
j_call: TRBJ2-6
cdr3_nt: TGTGCCAGCAGCACAGGGGTCTTTGGGGCCAACGTCCTGACTTTC
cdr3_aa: CASSTGVFGANVLTF

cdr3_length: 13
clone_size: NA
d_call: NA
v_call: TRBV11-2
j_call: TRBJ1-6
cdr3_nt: TGTGCCAGCAGCTTAGACTACAGCTCACCCCTCCACTTT
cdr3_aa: CASSLDYSSPLHF

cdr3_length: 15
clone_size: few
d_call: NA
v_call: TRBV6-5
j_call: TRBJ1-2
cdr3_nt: TGTGCCAGCAGTTACTCTGGCAGGGGTTTCGATGGCTACACCTTC
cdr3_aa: CASSYSGRGFDGYTF

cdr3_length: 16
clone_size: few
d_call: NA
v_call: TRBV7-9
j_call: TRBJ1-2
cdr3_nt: TGTGCCAGCACACCCCAAAGGCAAACCCCTCCTGATGGCTACACCTTC
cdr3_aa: CASTPQRQTPPDGYTF

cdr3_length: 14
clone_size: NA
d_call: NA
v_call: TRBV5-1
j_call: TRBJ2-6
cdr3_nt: TGCGCCAGCGACAGCGACTCTGGGGCCAACGTCCTGACTTTC
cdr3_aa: CASDSDSGANVLTF

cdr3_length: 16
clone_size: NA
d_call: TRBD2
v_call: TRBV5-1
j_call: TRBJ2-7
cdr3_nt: TGCGCCAGCAGCTCGGGTCTAGCGGGGGGGCCCTACGAGCAGTACTTC
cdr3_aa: CASSSGLAGGPYEQYF

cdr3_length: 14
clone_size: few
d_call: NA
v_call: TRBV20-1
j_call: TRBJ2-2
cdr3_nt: TGCAGTGCTAGGGTTGCAGGGAACACCGGGGAGCTGTTTTTT
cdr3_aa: CSARVAGNTGELFF

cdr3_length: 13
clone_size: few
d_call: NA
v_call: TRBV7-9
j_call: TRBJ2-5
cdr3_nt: TGTGCCAGCAGCTTAGTAGGGGAAGAGACCCAGTACTTC
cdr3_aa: CASSLVGEETQYF

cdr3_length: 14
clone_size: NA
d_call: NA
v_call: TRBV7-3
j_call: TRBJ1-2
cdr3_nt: TGTGCCAGCAGCCCTTTCTCGGGGAACTATGGCTACACCTTC
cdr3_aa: CASSPFSGNYGYTF

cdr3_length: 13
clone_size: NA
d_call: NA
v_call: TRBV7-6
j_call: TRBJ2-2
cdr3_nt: TGTGCCAGCAGCTTAGAGTCCCTCGGGGAGCTGTTTTTT
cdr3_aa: CASSLESLGELFF

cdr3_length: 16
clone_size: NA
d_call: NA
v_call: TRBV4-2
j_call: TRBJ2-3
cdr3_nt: TGTGCCAGCAGCCAAGATAGCTGGGCTGTGCCAGATACGCAGTATTTT
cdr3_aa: CASSQDSWAVPDTQYF

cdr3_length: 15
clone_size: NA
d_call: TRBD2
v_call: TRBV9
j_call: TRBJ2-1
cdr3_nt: TGTGCCAGCAGCGTAGAGTCTAGCGGCTACAATGAGCAGTTCTTC
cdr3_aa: CASSVESSGYNEQFF

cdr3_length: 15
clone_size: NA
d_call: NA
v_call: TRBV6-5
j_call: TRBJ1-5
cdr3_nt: TGTGCCAGCAGTCGTACCTCCTCCAGCAATCAGCCCCAGCATTTT
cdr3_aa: CASSRTSSSNQPQHF

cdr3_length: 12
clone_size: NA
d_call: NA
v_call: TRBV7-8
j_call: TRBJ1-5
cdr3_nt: TGTGCCACCGGGGGGGGGAATCAGCCCCAGCATTTT
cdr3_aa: CATGGGNQPQHF

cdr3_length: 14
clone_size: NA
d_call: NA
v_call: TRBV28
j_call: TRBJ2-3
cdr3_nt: TGTGCCAGCAGTTTATCGCTAGTAGAAGATACGCAGTATTTT
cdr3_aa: CASSLSLVEDTQYF

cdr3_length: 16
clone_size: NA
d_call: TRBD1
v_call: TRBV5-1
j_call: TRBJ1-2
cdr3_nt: TGCGCCAGCAGCTTAGGATCGACGGACAGGGGCCATGGCTACACCTTC
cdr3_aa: CASSLGSTDRGHGYTF

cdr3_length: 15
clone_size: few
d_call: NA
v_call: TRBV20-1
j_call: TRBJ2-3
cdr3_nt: TGCAGTGCTAGAGATTTTCAGGGTAGACAGAAGGGGCAGTATTTT
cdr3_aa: CSARDFQGRQKGQYF

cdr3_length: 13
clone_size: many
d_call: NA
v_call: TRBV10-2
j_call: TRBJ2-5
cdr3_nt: TGCGCCAGCAGTGGGGACTCGCGAGAGACCCAGTACTTC
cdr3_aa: CASSGDSRETQYF

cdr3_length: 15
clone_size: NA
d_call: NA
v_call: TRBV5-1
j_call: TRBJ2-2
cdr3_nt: TGCGCCAGCAGCTTGGGGACAACGAACACCGGGGAGCTGTTTTTT
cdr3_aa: CASSLGTTNTGELFF

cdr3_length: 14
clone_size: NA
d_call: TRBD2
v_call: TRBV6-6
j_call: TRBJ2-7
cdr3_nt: TGTGCCAGCAGTTCTAGCGGGGGGACCTACGAGCAGTACTTC
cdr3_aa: CASSSSGGTYEQYF